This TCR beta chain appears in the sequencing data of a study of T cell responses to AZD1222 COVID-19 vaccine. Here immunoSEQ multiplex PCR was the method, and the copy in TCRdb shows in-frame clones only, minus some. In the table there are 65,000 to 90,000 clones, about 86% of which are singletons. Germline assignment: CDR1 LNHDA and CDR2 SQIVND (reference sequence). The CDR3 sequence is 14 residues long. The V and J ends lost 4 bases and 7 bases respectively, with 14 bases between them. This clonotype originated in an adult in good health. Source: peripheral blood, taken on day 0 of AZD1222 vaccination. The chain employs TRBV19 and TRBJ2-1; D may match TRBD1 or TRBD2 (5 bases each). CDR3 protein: CASSRDPSSNEQFF. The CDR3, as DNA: TGTGCCAGTAGTAGGGACCCTTCGTCGAATGAGCAGTTCTTC.